The subject of this entry is one T cell receptor (beta chain). CDR1 and CDR2 from the germline V gene are SGHAT and FQDESV (reference sequence). This CDR3 has 14 residues. V lost 4 bases to trimming and J lost 0 bases; unmatched junction nucleotides: 3. Using its own MiXCR run on the RT-PCR reads, TCRdb lists one record per CDR3 protein. This sample yields about 680,000 distinct CDR3 sequences, of which around 14% are seen a single time; 3% to 4.5% belongs to the top ten. The sample taken for sequencing was memory CD4+ T cells from blood. V and J are TRBV11-1 and TRBJ2-7; TRBD1 agrees at 7 bases. This receptor was obtained from a female donor in good health, serving as a healthy control. The CDR3 region has the DNA TGTGCCAGCAGCTGGGACAGAAACTCCTACGAGCAGTACTTC. Translation: CASSWDRNSYEQYF.